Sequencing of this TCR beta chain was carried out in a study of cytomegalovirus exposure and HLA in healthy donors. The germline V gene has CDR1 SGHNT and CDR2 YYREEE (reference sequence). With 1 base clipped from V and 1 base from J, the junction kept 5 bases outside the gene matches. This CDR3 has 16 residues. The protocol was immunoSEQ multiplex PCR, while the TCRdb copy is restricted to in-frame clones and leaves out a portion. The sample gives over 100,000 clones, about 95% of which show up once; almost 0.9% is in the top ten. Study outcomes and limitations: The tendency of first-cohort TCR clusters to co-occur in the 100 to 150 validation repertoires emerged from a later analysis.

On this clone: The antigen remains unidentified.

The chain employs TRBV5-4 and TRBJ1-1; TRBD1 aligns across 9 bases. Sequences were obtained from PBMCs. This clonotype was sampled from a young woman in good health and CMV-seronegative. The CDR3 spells CASSLYRGLENTEAFF. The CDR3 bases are TGTGCCAGCAGCTTGTACAGGGGGCTTGAGAACACTGAAGCTTTCTTT.